This T cell receptor (beta chain) derives from a study of beta chain features in type 1 diabetes (dated by TCRdb to the late 2010s). Concerning the study at large: Mean age, gender distribution, total cell number and subset yield were not different between patients and healthy donors. Naive and central memory subsets were obtained from all 30 or so donors, but regulatory and stem cell-like memory subsets were isolated from only 8 patients and 8 healthy donors. A total of 107,917,701 sorted cells were examined across all samples, and the number of cells per subset was strongly correlated with RNA yield. In the study, recently diagnosed type 1 diabetes patients and matched healthy donors were compared on the TCRB repertoires of their sorted circulating CD4+ T cell subsets. The full study reports these points: HLA sub-analyses involved small numbers of individuals, so any influence of HLA type on TCRB rearrangement remained unresolved. Sequencing cDNA rather than genomic DNA could over-represent highly expressing activated cells, although activation and CD3 levels did not differ between groups. PCR may preferentially amplify shorter templates, but because patient and control samples were amplified and corrected together, any resulting skew would affect both groups equally. A moderate but significant shortening of TCRB CDR3 length was observed in type 1 diabetes patients in all four CD4+ subsets. The naive, central memory and regulatory TCRB repertoires appeared to resemble one another more closely among patients than among healthy donors. At VDJ recombination sites, patients with type 1 diabetes made fewer insertions and deleted more nucleotides, a pattern implying thymic rearrangement abnormalities.

The entire amount of isolated RNA was reverse transcribed using the High Capacity cDNA Reverse Transcription Kit, so the sequenced TCRB transcripts were expressed ones. Naive, central memory and regulatory T cell samples underwent deep immunoSEQ sequencing, averaging roughly 3.4 million total reads per sample. Sorted cells were lysed in RLT buffer and RNA was extracted with DNase-treated RNeasy Micro or Mini kits, depending on cell number. To prevent cross-contamination, every cell subset was processed on its own, while patient and healthy donor samples were processed together. TCRB sequences were amplified from cDNA with the immunoSEQ multiplex PCR, producing 87-bp fragments spanning the CDR3 region. Sequencing of the amplicons was performed on the Illumina HiSeq platform. Processing in the source paper ran as follows. PCR bias was corrected computationally using synthetic template baselines, and reads within Hamming distance 2 were collapsed, with unmergeable singletons discarded. By aligning reads against IMGT, V, D and J genes, CDR3 length, and insertions or deletions at six rearrangement sites were assigned. Within each subset, clonotype counts were normalized to sorted cell number, after which true diversity and Gini coefficients were computed with the tcR R package. Repertoire sharing was quantified using the overlap coefficient calculated on TCRB nucleotide sequences. As a proxy for the pre-selection repertoire, out-of-frame TCRB sequences from naive cells were analyzed. TCRdb took over this immuneACCESS table, retaining in-frame rearrangements with V and J assigned. Such tables are incomplete; in checked studies, under half of the missing clones stem from an unresolved V gene, and the remainder is unexplained. V, J and clone size reflect that table, while D and trimming were determined from the DNA. The sample table holds hundreds of thousands of clones, of which 9.6% were seen once. The ten biggest clones cover approximately 0.035% of the sample.

From each donor, a single peripheral blood sample of about 120 mL on average was drawn into heparinised tubes. Naive, central memory, regulatory and stem cell-like memory CD4+ T cells were sorted on a BD FACSAria II using a panel including CD45RO, CCR7, CD25, CD127, CD95 and CD27. All sorted populations exceeded 95% purity. PBMCs were isolated immediately by Lymphoprep density gradient centrifugation and stained directly without culture. So that batch effects would be minimized, each experiment stained and sorted samples in pairs, pairing one healthy donor with one patient. This clone came up once. What this receptor recognizes is not known. No base-level quality is on record; no much larger clone is a single base apart. Sequencing used naive CD4+ T cells from blood. The cell subset or site label of this sample denotes: true naive CD4+ T cells. The receptor was derived from a woman aged 18-35 years in good health.

The CDR3 loop reads CASSQFPRDATEAFF. Read as DNA, the sequence is TGCGCCAGCAGCCAATTTCCTCGGGATGCAACTGAAGCTTTCTTT. In this chain, TRBV4-1 is recombined with TRBJ1-1, with no reliable assignment of the D segment. CDR1 and CDR2 are drawn from the germline V gene: MGHRA, YSYEKL. There are 15 amino acids in the CDR3, from cysteine to phenylalanine inclusive. The CDR3 DNA has 45 bases and is translated from base 1. Cut back by 2 bases and 5 bases, the V and J ends lie 15 bases apart.